The 17 T cell receptor beta chains given below trace back to one sample, sequenced in a study of early T cells in non-severe SARS-CoV-2 infection (dated by TCRdb to 2020 to 2022). Receptor libraries were prepared by 5' RACE. Sequencing was carried out with a NextSeq 500. The public reads were reprocessed in TCRdb via fastp at Q25 and MiXCR, keeping in-frame beta chains. Every entry covers one CDR3 protein and lists the most common genes and DNA from its rows. For this sample there are tens of thousands of distinct CDR3 sequences; 4.7% appear just once. The biggest ten clones account for 7.5% to 10% of the sample. Sample: whole blood. The receptors originated from an adult who was a healthcare worker with PCR-confirmed SARS-CoV-2 infection or an uninfected control (not recorded which).

This clonotype came up many times. The rearrangement joins TRBV29-1 to TRBJ1-1; 9 bases align to TRBD1. Germline trimming cut 4 bases from V and 10 bases from J; bases unmatched to any gene: 13. The CDR3 spans 14 residues. Germline-derived CDR1 and CDR2 are SQVTM and ANQGSEA. Here the CDR3 DNA reads TGCAGCGTTGCACGGGACAGGGCAGGATCTAGAGCTTTCTTT. This encodes CSVARDRAGSRAFF. The variable domain in full, with the rest retrieved from reference TRBV29-1 and TRBJ1-1, is SAVISQKPSRDICQRGTSLTIQCQVDSQVTMMFWYRQQPGQSLTLIATANQGSEATYESGFVIDKFPISRPNLTFSTLTVSNMSPEDSSIYLCSVARDRAGSRAFFGQGTRLTVV.

This clonotype has a count of ten or more. The chain employs TRBV5-1 and TRBJ1-2, with D unresolved. This CDR3 has 13 residues. V gave up 5 bases and J gave up 2 bases, with 10 bases separating them. CDR1 and CDR2 (germline): SGHRS, YFSETQ. The CDR3, as DNA: TGCGCCAGCAGTCAGGACGGCAACTATGGCTACACCTTC. Protein: CASSQDGNYGYTF.

This clonotype showed up many times. The chain links TRBV6-4 to TRBJ2-2; D gene ambiguous. Trimming left V 0 bases short and J 4 bases short, with 12 bases between. The CDR3 is 16 residues long. Germline V gene data show CDR1 as MRHNA and CDR2 as SNTAGT. CDR3 nucleotide sequence: TGTGCCAGCAGTGACTCGAAGGGTCTTATCACCGGGGAGCTGTTTTTT. Translating gives CASSDSKGLITGELFF.

There are a few counts of this clonotype. The V and J genes are TRBV7-9 and TRBJ1-2; D is ambiguous. From germline, CDR1 is SEHNR and CDR2 FQNEAQ (reference sequence). V lost 2 bases and J lost 1, with 14 bases in between. This CDR3 comprises 16 residues. The CDR3 sequence: CASSLLNLGINYGYTF. DNA of the CDR3: TGTGCCAGCAGCTTACTCAACTTAGGGATTAACTATGGCTACACCTTC.

This clonotype was counted a few times. This chain joins TRBV19 and TRBJ1-4; D unclear. This CDR3 is 12 amino acids long. Trimming shortened V by 1 base and J by 13 bases, and 10 bases separated the two germline ends. CDR1 and CDR2 (germline): LNHDA, SQIVND (reference sequence). The CDR3 reads CASSIGTDRLFF. As DNA, the CDR3 is TGTGCCAGTAGTATAGGGACGGATCGACTGTTTTTT.

This clonotype was seen many times. V gene TRBV7-9 combines with J gene TRBJ2-7, with D perhaps matching TRBD2 (6 bases). CDR3 size: 14 residues. V lost 5 bases to trimming and J lost 6 bases, with 17 bases between them. The germline CDR1 and CDR2 sequences are SEHNR and FQNEAQ (reference sequence). The chain's CDR3 is CASSPAGTRGEQYF. The CDR3 bases are TGTGCCAGCAGCCCCGCGGGGACTCGAGGCGAGCAGTACTTC.

This clonotype was observed at least ten times. The V call is TRBV6-2 or TRBV6-3, the J call TRBJ2-1; D gene ambiguous. Per germline, CDR1 MNHEY and CDR2 SVGEGT. V lost 0 bases and J lost 3, with 6 bases in between. This CDR3 has 14 amino acids. The chain's CDR3 is CASSYSTDYNEQFF. The CDR3 DNA reads as TGTGCCAGCAGTTACTCGACGGACTACAATGAGCAGTTCTTC.

This clonotype was found many times. V is TRBV5-1 and J is TRBJ2-7; D gene ambiguous. The CDR3 loop spans 13 amino acids. Trimming cost V 4 bases and J 2 bases, with 10 bases left between them. CDR1 is SGHRS and CDR2 is YFSETQ in the germline V gene. In nucleotides, the CDR3 is TGCGCCAGCAGCACGGGTCCTACCTACGAGCAGTACTTC. Amino acids: CASSTGPTYEQYF.

The CDR3 region has the DNA TGTGCCATCAGTGAGGGCGTGAATACGCAGTATTTT. The encoded protein is CAISEGVNTQYF. This chain connects TRBV10-3 to TRBJ2-3; D gene ambiguous. Germline V gene sequence: CDR1 ENHRY, CDR2 SYGVKD. V was clipped by 2 bases and J by 7 bases, with 7 bases between them. CDR3 length: 12 residues.

This clonotype was counted ten times or more. The rearrangement uses TRBV6-5 and TRBJ1-4; 7 bases map to TRBD1. V trimming: 6 bases; J trimming: 7 bases; junction bases outside the gene matches: 8. Germline CDR1 and CDR2: MNHEY and SVGAGI. The CDR3 sequence is 14 residues long. The CDR3 DNA follows: TGTGCCAGCAGCGGGACAGCCTCGGGTGAAAAACTGTTTTTT. This gives the protein CASSGTASGEKLFF.

This clonotype has a handful of counts. The chain uses TRBV7-9 and TRBJ2-1, with TRBD2 matching over 7 bases. V gave up 3 bases and J gave up 5 bases; unmatched junction bases: 10. CDR1 is SEHNR and CDR2 is FQNEAQ in the germline V gene (reference sequence). The CDR3 has 16 amino acids. The CDR3 sequence: CASSFPWGGENNEQFF. The CDR3 nucleotides are TGTGCCAGCAGCTTCCCCTGGGGGGGGGAAAACAATGAGCAGTTCTTC.

In its sample, this clonotype was seen many times. The rearrangement joins TRBV10-3 to TRBJ2-5; D gene uncertain. CDR1 ENHRY and CDR2 SYGVKD come from the germline V gene. Trimming shortened V by 4 bases and J by 4 bases, and 10 bases separated the two germline ends. CDR3 length: 13 residues. DNA for the CDR3: TGTGCCATCAGTGGTGTGGGCGGAGAGACCCAGTACTTC. Translating gives CAISGVGGETQYF.

This clonotype was found a few times. The V call is TRBV12-3 or TRBV12-4, the J call TRBJ1-1; tentatively, D is TRBD1 (5 bases). Trimming shortened V by 7 bases and J by 0 bases, and 15 bases separated the two germline ends. The CDR3 runs to 15 residues. This CDR3 is CASTAPTDMNTEAFF. The CDR3 region has the DNA TGTGCCAGCACCGCGCCGACAGACATGAACACTGAAGCTTTCTTT.

The sample holds many counts of this clonotype. The rearrangement uses TRBV27 and TRBJ2-2; D unresolved. Germline CDR1 is MNHEY and CDR2 is SMNVEV (reference sequence). This CDR3 region has 11 residues. Between the trimmed V and J ends, which lost 5 bases and 2 bases, there was a span of 0 bases. The CDR3 here is CASSNTGELFF. CDR3 nucleotides: TGTGCCAGCAGTAACACCGGGGAGCTGTTTTTT.

This clonotype was counted ten times or more. The chain has TRBV18 and TRBJ2-5; no clear D. CDR3 length equals 12 residues. The germline V gene encodes CDR1 KGHSH and CDR2 LQKENI. V shed 6 bases and J shed 5 bases, with 10 bases lying between them. The CDR3 nucleotides are TGTGCCAGCTCGATTCGGCGGGAGACCCAGTACTTC. Residues: CASSIRRETQYF.

CDR3 sequence reads: CASSEGQGAFF. The CDR3 DNA is TGTGCCAGCAGTGAAGGACAGGGAGCTTTCTTT. The chain combines TRBV6-1 with TRBJ1-1, with TRBD1 identical over 7 bases. The CDR3 runs 11 residues. V shed 1 base and J 10 bases; nucleotides not matched to a gene: 0. Germline CDR1 and CDR2: MNHNS and SASEGT.

This clonotype was seen a handful of times. The V call is TRBV7-8, the J call TRBJ1-2, with D possibly matching TRBD1 (6 bases). Germline assignment: CDR1 SGHVS and CDR2 FQNEAQ. The CDR3 sequence is 16 residues long. V dropped 5 bases and J dropped 0 bases, with 16 bases sitting between them. CDR3 region: CASSKYRVAANYGYTF. The CDR3 coding sequence is TGTGCCAGCAGCAAGTACAGGGTCGCGGCTAACTATGGCTACACCTTC.